The 25 T cell receptor beta chains presented below share a single source sample, sequenced in a study of blood T cells in healthy people across ages. It was with a sample-barcoded 5' primer and a J-beta primer mix that a second PCR of roughly 7 to 12 cycles was run. TCRdb used MiXCR to reprocess the 5' RACE reads, holding one entry per CDR3 protein. The table has under 1,000,000 distinct CDR3 sequences, roughly 40% seen once. The sample taken for sequencing was blood. The source of these receptors is a man younger than 35 in good health.

This clonotype was picked up a small number of times. The J gene is TRBJ2-7, the V gene TRBV6-2 or TRBV6-3; D possibly corresponds to TRBD1 (5 bases). The CDR3 consists of 14 residues. Deletions cut 2 bases from V and 6 bases from J, with 14 bases between. Germline assignment: CDR1 MNHEY and CDR2 SVGEGT. DNA for the CDR3: TGTGCCAGCAGTTACATCGGATCTGGGGCCGAGCAGTACTTC. It codes for CASSYIGSGAEQYF.

The V and J genes are TRBV27 and TRBJ2-7; TRBD1 matches at 7 bases. The CDR3 runs 14 residues. V was clipped by 6 bases and J by 7 bases; unmatched bases: 12. CDR1 is MNHEY and CDR2 is SMNVEV in the germline V gene (reference sequence). The CDR3: CASRTGRTYNEQYF. The CDR3 DNA sequence: TGTGCCAGCAGGACAGGGCGAACCTACAATGAGCAGTACTTC.

This rearrangement joins TRBV6-6 to TRBJ1-4; D is uncertain. Germline V lookup: CDR1 MNHNY, CDR2 SVGAGI (reference sequence). The CDR3 loop spans 12 amino acids. V shed 9 bases and J shed 4 bases, with 9 bases lying between them. The CDR3 spells CASVAFNEKLFF. The DNA of the CDR3 is TGTGCCAGTGTTGCGTTTAATGAAAAACTGTTTTTT.

The chain links TRBV7-2 to TRBJ2-5, with 8 bases aligning to TRBD2. V lost 5 bases and J lost 7; bases outside the gene matches: 12. Germline CDR1 and CDR2: SGHTA and FQGNSA. This CDR3 is built from 15 residues. The CDR3 here is CASSLGTSPRMTQYF. The CDR3, as DNA: TGTGCCAGCAGCCTGGGGACTAGTCCCCGCATGACCCAGTACTTC.

The gene calls are TRBV6-6 and TRBJ1-5; D call uncertain. In germline, CDR1 is MNHNY, CDR2 SVGAGI (reference sequence). Trimming left V 4 bases short and J 4 bases short, with 5 bases between. This CDR3 is built from 12 residues. CDR3 bases: TGTGCCAGCAGTTCCGCTAATCAGCCCCAGCATTTT. Translated, it gives CASSSANQPQHF.

The genes are TRBV21-1 and TRBJ2-7; TRBD2, the D gene given by the table, was not confirmed from the DNA. TRBV21-1 is a recognized pseudogene. The CDR3 is 13 amino acids. CDR3 bases: TGTGCCAGACCGCTAGCGGACCTCTACGAGCAGTACTTC. It specifies CARPLADLYEQYF.

This clonotype was counted between two and nine times. In DNA, the CDR3 is TGTGCCAGCAGTACACAGGGGGCGCGTGGCTACACCTTC. Protein: CASSTQGARGYTF. The chain uses TRBV12-3 or TRBV12-4 and TRBJ1-2; 9 bases are shared with TRBD1. The CDR3 spans 13 residues. The junction had 5 bases not matched to a gene; V was cut back by 5 bases and J by 7 bases.

This clonotype was observed many times. The chain recombines TRBV4-1 with TRBJ2-5; D unclear. Germline CDR1 MGHRA, CDR2 YSYEKL. The CDR3 length is 13 residues. V gave up 1 base and J gave up 4 bases, with 7 bases separating them. In DNA, the CDR3 is TGCGCCAGCAGCCAAGGGGTGCGAGAGACCCAGTACTTC. It specifies CASSQGVRETQYF.

As concerns this clonotype: At one of its ends the junction is not consistent with the germline gene, which may arise from a read error. The genes are TRBV5-1 and TRBJ2-3; D not certain. There are 12 residues in the CDR3. Germline CDR1 and CDR2: SGHRS and YFSETQ. The CDR3 here is CDSSLLSDTQYF. For the CDR3, the DNA is TGCGACAGCAGCCTACTCTCAGATACGCAGTATTTT.

V usage is TRBV7-9 and J usage is TRBJ2-3, with TRBD1 identical over 8 bases. The CDR3 length is 15 residues. CDR1 is SEHNR, CDR2 FQNEAQ, per germline (reference sequence). The ends lost 4 bases at V and 5 bases at J; junction bases unmatched: 8. Here the CDR3 reads CASSSWTGSGDTQYF. CDR3 DNA sequence: TGTGCCAGCAGCTCATGGACAGGGTCGGGAGATACGCAGTATTTT.

The rearrangement joins TRBV20-1 to TRBJ1-2; D is perhaps TRBD1 (6 bases). Germline V lookup: CDR1 DFQATT, CDR2 SNEGSKA (reference sequence). V was trimmed by 3 bases and J by 3 bases, leaving 11 bases between them. This CDR3 region has 13 residues. The DNA for the CDR3 is TGCAGTGCTAGGTACAGGGAAGACTATGGCTACACCTTC. This gives the protein CSARYREDYGYTF.

V is TRBV29-1 and J is TRBJ2-1; TRBD2 might be the D (5 bases). Trimming shortened V by 0 bases and J by 4 bases, and 13 bases separated the two germline ends. Germline V gives CDR1 SQVTM, CDR2 ANQGSEA. The CDR3 totals 15 residues. The CDR3 reads CSVEDREDLYNEQFF. CDR3 DNA: TGCAGCGTTGAAGATCGGGAAGACTTATACAATGAGCAGTTCTTC.

The rearrangement links TRBV11-2 to TRBJ2-7, with D possibly being TRBD2 (5 bases). The ends were cut back, 4 bases at V and 2 bases at J, with 21 bases in the middle. The germline gives CDR1 SGHAT, CDR2 FQNNGV. This CDR3 region has 17 residues. The CDR3 nucleotides read TGTGCCAGCAGCTCCGACCCGGGCGAGGGTGCCACCTACGAGCAGTACTTC. This sequence encodes CASSSDPGEGATYEQYF.

This clonotype was observed many times. The gene calls are TRBV10-3 and TRBJ2-1, with D possibly matching TRBD2 (6 bases). This CDR3 has 16 amino acids. Per germline, CDR1 ENHRY and CDR2 SYGVKD. The V gene lost 0 bases and the J gene lost 0 bases, with 9 bases spanning the gap. DNA for the CDR3: TGTGCCATCAGTGAGTCGGGCGGGGACTCCTACAATGAGCAGTTCTTC. Amino acid sequence: CAISESGGDSYNEQFF.

The chain combines TRBV12-3 or TRBV12-4 with TRBJ1-5; TRBD1 agrees at 7 bases. The CDR3 runs to 16 residues. The trim removed 3 bases at V and 4 bases at J, leaving 9 bases unmatched. This CDR3 reads CASSFWEGGVNQPQHF. For the CDR3, the DNA is TGTGCCAGCAGTTTTTGGGAAGGGGGCGTAAATCAGCCCCAGCATTTT.

The gene calls are TRBV20-1 and TRBJ2-2; D is tentatively TRBD1 or TRBD2 (6 bases each). The CDR3 totals 14 residues. Germline-derived CDR1 and CDR2 are DFQATT and SNEGSKA (reference sequence). V dropped 6 bases and J dropped 2 bases, with 13 bases sitting between them. This chain's CDR3 is CSAARGRNTGELFF. Written as DNA, the CDR3 is TGCAGTGCCGCTCGGGGGCGCAACACCGGGGAGCTGTTTTTT.

The rearrangement links TRBV6-5 to TRBJ1-2, with 7 bases aligning to TRBD1. This CDR3 is built from 13 residues. With V trimmed by 2 bases and J by 7 bases, 4 bases remained unmatched. Germline CDR1 reads MNHEY; CDR2 reads SVGAGI. For the CDR3, the DNA is TGTGCCAGCAGTTACACAGGGGTGGGTGGCTACACCTTC. Amino acid sequence: CASSYTGVGGYTF.

The CDR3 DNA sequence: TGTGCCAGCTCACTGAGGACAGGAATGAAGACCCAGTACTTC. Its protein product is CASSLRTGMKTQYF. The V and J genes are TRBV18 and TRBJ2-5; 7 bases agree with TRBD1. With V trimmed by 4 bases and J by 6 bases, 8 bases remained unmatched. Germline V lookup: CDR1 KGHSH, CDR2 LQKENI. CDR3 length: 14 residues.

In this sample, this clonotype turned up a few times. The J gene is TRBJ1-2, the V gene TRBV5-1, with 7 bases lining up with TRBD1. The CDR3 has 16 residues. The germline V gene encodes CDR1 SGHRS and CDR2 YFSETQ. Trimming at V came to 2 bases and at J to 2 bases, leaving 9 bases not matched to a gene. The CDR3 DNA sequence: TGCGCCAGCAGCTTTTCCCGACAGGGTGGGAACTATGGCTACACCTTC. Its translation: CASSFSRQGGNYGYTF.

This clonotype was seen only a few times. The genes are TRBV4-1 and TRBJ2-1, with D possibly TRBD2 on 7 matching bases. Trimming shortened V by 1 base and J by 2 bases, and 15 bases separated the two germline ends. Germline loops: CDR1 MGHRA, CDR2 YSYEKL. The CDR3 length is 17 residues. In nucleotides, the CDR3 is TGCGCCAGCAGCCAAGGGTTGAGAGGGGGGGCCTACAATGAGCAGTTCTTC. This codes for CASSQGLRGGAYNEQFF.

This clonotype was recorded many times. The V gene is TRBV3-1, the J gene TRBJ1-2; 11 bases align to TRBD1. This CDR3 is built from 16 residues. After removal of 4 bases from V and 5 bases from J, the junction contained 9 bases not matched to a gene. Looked up from germline, CDR1 is LGHDT and CDR2 is YNNKEL (reference sequence). CDR3 DNA: TGTGCCAGCAGCCGGGGCTCGGGACAGGGGGAATATGGCTACACCTTC. Residues: CASSRGSGQGEYGYTF.

There are many counts of this clonotype. The V gene is TRBV6-2 or TRBV6-3, the J gene TRBJ2-3; D call uncertain. Trimming stripped 0 bases from V and 2 bases from J, with 12 bases between. The CDR3 has 16 amino acids. Germline V CDR1 and CDR2: MNHEY, SVGEGT. This chain's CDR3 is CASSYSNVIPTDTQYF. The CDR3 DNA reads as TGTGCCAGCAGTTACTCGAACGTGATACCCACAGATACGCAGTATTTT.

V is TRBV20-1 and J is TRBJ2-2, with 13 bases identical to TRBD2. With 6 bases clipped from V and 8 bases from J, the junction kept 6 bases outside the gene matches. Germline V lookup: CDR1 DFQATT, CDR2 SNEGSKA (reference sequence). The CDR3 sequence is 14 residues long. Written as DNA, the CDR3 is TGCAGTGCCAGGACTAGCGGGGGCACGGGGGAGCTGTTTTTT. Translation: CSARTSGGTGELFF.

This clonotype occurred a few times. This chain joins TRBV12-3 or TRBV12-4 and TRBJ2-1, with TRBD2 as a possible D gene (6 bases). V shed 4 bases and J shed 12 bases, with 13 bases lying between them. CDR3 length equals 12 residues. The CDR3 DNA reads as TGTGCCAGCAGTTCCGATGACGGGAGGCAGTTCTTC. Translation gives CASSSDDGRQFF.

This clonotype was recorded a few times. The CDR3 protein is CASSYGDGSYGYTF. CDR3 in DNA: TGTGCCAGCAGTTACGGGGACGGGAGTTATGGCTACACCTTC. This rearrangement joins TRBV6-6 to TRBJ1-2; tentative D call: TRBD1 (5 bases). Germline CDR1 is MNHNY and CDR2 is SVGAGI (reference sequence). The CDR3 covers 14 residues. Trimming took 2 bases from V and 5 from J, leaving 12 bases between them.